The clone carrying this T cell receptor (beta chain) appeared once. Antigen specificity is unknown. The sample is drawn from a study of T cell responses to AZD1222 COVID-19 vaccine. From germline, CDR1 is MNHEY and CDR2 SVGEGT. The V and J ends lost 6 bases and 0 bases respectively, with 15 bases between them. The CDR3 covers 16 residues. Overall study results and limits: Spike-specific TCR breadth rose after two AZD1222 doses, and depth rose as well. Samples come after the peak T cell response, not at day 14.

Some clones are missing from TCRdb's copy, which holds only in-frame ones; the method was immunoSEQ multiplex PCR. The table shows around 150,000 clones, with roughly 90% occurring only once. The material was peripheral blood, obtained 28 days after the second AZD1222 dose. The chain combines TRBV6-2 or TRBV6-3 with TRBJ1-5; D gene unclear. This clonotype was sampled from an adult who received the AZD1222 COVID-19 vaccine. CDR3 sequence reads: CASSDGNPYSNQPQHF. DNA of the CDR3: TGTGCCAGCAGCGACGGGAATCCTTATAGCAATCAGCCCCAGCATTTT.